Listed below are T cell receptor beta chains from one sample, sequenced in a study of cytotoxic CD8 clonotypes in ibrutinib-treated CLL. Assay used: immunoSEQ multiplex PCR; TCRdb lists only in-frame clones, some missing. The data contain approximately 190,000 clones, about three quarters of them singletons. The sequenced sample was PBMCs, obtained after 12 months of ibrutinib treatment. Receptors originate from a human donor with chronic lymphocytic leukemia. Each CDR3 is given with its conserved first and last residue. The D gene is left open where the match is weak. Clone size is not always given. Where it is, it says once, few, many or a class for expanded clones.

clone_size,j_call,v_call,d_call,cdr3_aa,cdr3_nt
NA,TRBJ2-7,TRBV11-2,NA,CASSLELYEQYF,TGTGCCAGCAGCCTCGAGTTGTACGAGCAGTACTTC
NA,TRBJ1-2,TRBV25-1,NA,CASSESQINYGYTF,TGTGCCAGCAGTGAATCCCAAATTAACTATGGCTACACCTTC
NA,TRBJ1-2,TRBV30,TRBD1,CAWRKTGQGYGYTF,TGTGCCTGGAGAAAAACGGGACAGGGGTATGGCTACACCTTC
NA,TRBJ1-5,TRBV30,NA,CAWSKGQISNQPQHF,TGTGCCTGGAGTAAAGGACAGATTAGCAATCAGCCCCAGCATTTT
NA,TRBJ1-1,TRBV7-3,NA,CASSPLDRMNTEAFF,TGTGCCAGCAGCCCTCTGGACAGAATGAACACTGAAGCTTTCTTT
NA,TRBJ1-5,TRBV27,TRBD1,CASSFLRGGQPQHF,TGTGCCAGCAGTTTCCTCAGGGGGGGACAGCCCCAGCATTTT
few,TRBJ1-2,TRBV27,NA,CASSTGGGYGYTF,TGTGCCAGCAGTACCGGGGGCGGCTATGGCTACACCTTC
NA,TRBJ2-7,TRBV6-5,NA,CASSYSQGRYGQYF,TGTGCCAGCAGTTACTCCCAGGGCCGCTACGGGCAGTACTTC
few,TRBJ1-1,TRBV5-1,TRBD1,CASSSQTGDWAFF,TGCGCCAGCAGCTCCCAGACAGGGGACTGGGCTTTCTTT
NA,TRBJ2-1,TRBV9,NA,CASSVNGQVDNEQFF,TGTGCCAGCAGCGTTAACGGGCAGGTAGACAATGAGCAGTTCTTC
NA,TRBJ2-3,TRBV9,TRBD2,CASSVGLAGGGTDTQYF,TGTGCCAGCAGCGTAGGACTAGCGGGAGGTGGCACAGATACGCAGTATTTT
few,TRBJ2-3,TRBV2,TRBD2,CARRGGRVSDTQYF,TGTGCCAGACGTGGCGGGAGGGTGTCCGATACGCAGTATTTT
NA,TRBJ1-5,TRBV7-9,NA,CASSQGGGYSNQPQHF,TGTGCCAGCAGCCAAGGCGGGGGGTATAGCAATCAGCCCCAGCATTTT
few,TRBJ2-7,TRBV4-2,TRBD2,CASSQNAPSGSYEQYF,TGTGCCAGCAGCCAAAACGCTCCTAGCGGTTCCTACGAGCAGTACTTC
NA,TRBJ1-1,TRBV19,NA,CASSITPLNTEAFF,TGTGCCAGTAGTATAACCCCCCTGAACACTGAAGCTTTCTTT
few,TRBJ1-2,TRBV6-6,TRBD1,CASRDRGIYGYTF,TGTGCCAGCAGGGACAGGGGTATCTATGGCTACACCTTC
NA,TRBJ2-7,TRBV6-4,NA,CASSDRYVTENEQYF,TGTGCCAGCAGTGACCGGTACGTGACTGAAAACGAGCAGTACTTC
NA,TRBJ2-1,TRBV9,TRBD2,CASSASGTSGSLNEQFF,TGTGCCAGCAGCGCTTCCGGGACTAGCGGGTCGTTGAATGAGCAGTTCTTC
NA,TRBJ2-3,TRBV5-4,TRBD2,CASSLSGGAITDTQYF,TGTGCCAGCAGCTTGTCGGGGGGGGCTATCACAGATACGCAGTATTTT
NA,TRBJ2-1,TRBV5-8,NA,CASSLRVHEQFF,TGTGCCAGCAGCTTGCGGGTCCATGAGCAGTTCTTC
NA,TRBJ2-3,TRBV19,TRBD2,CATWTSGSLHADTQYF,TGTGCCACCTGGACTAGCGGGAGTTTACACGCAGATACGCAGTATTTT
NA,TRBJ2-2,TRBV9,NA,CASGGGGELFF,TGTGCCAGTGGAGGGGGCGGGGAGCTGTTTTTT
NA,TRBJ2-1,TRBV29-1,TRBD2,CSVEDRSGRLRLHEQFF,TGCAGCGTTGAAGATCGGAGCGGGAGGCTCCGGTTGCATGAGCAGTTCTTC
few,TRBJ2-5,TRBV5-1,NA,CASSLKETQYF,TGCGCCAGCAGCTTGAAAGAGACCCAGTACTTC
NA,TRBJ2-7,TRBV11-2,TRBD2,CASNLAGAAGYEQYF,TGTGCCAGCAACCTAGCGGGAGCTGCAGGGTACGAGCAGTACTTC
NA,TRBJ1-3,TRBV5-1,NA,CASSLMDSIFGNTIYF,TGCGCCAGCAGCTTAATGGACAGTATCTTTGGAAACACCATATATTTT
NA,TRBJ2-1,TRBV2,NA,CASSDPRGLSYNEQFF,TGTGCCAGCAGCGACCCGCGGGGGCTCTCCTACAATGAGCAGTTCTTC
NA,TRBJ2-7,TRBV4-1,TRBD2,CASSQGLAGPLSYEQYF,TGCGCCAGCAGCCAGGGACTAGCGGGACCCCTCTCCTACGAGCAGTACTTC
NA,TRBJ2-1,TRBV25-1,TRBD2,CASSPLAGTYNEQFF,TGTGCCAGCAGTCCTTTAGCGGGGACCTACAATGAGCAGTTCTTC
NA,TRBJ1-6,TRBV2,TRBD1,CASRRQGTNSPLHF,TGTGCCAGCAGAAGACAGGGTACGAATTCACCCCTCCACTTT
NA,TRBJ1-1,TRBV30,NA,CAWSDDGRNTEAFF,TGTGCCTGGAGTGACGACGGCCGAAACACTGAAGCTTTCTTT
NA,TRBJ1-1,TRBV30,TRBD1,CAVPLTGLNTEAFF,TGTGCCGTTCCACTGACAGGGTTGAACACTGAAGCTTTCTTT
NA,TRBJ1-5,TRBV2,NA,CASSVGGQTNQPQHF,TGTGCCAGCAGTGTAGGTGGACAGACGAATCAGCCCCAGCATTTT
NA,TRBJ1-1,TRBV29-1,NA,CSVVPGSDAEAFF,TGCAGCGTTGTGCCGGGGTCCGACGCTGAAGCTTTCTTT
once,TRBJ2-2,TRBV5-4,TRBD1,CASSLSSNRGRVELFF,TGTGCCAGCAGCTTGTCCAGTAACAGGGGGCGAGTGGAGCTGTTTTTT
NA,TRBJ2-5,TRBV5-1,TRBD2,CASSLGPAGRVETQYF,TGCGCCAGCAGCTTGGGGCCAGCGGGAAGGGTAGAGACCCAGTACTTC
few,TRBJ2-7,TRBV5-8,TRBD1,CASSATGAYEQYF,TGTGCCAGCAGCGCTACAGGGGCCTACGAGCAGTACTTC
NA,TRBJ1-5,TRBV2,NA,CASRETGGNQPQHF,TGTGCCAGCAGGGAGACGGGAGGCAATCAGCCCCAGCATTTT
NA,TRBJ1-2,TRBV7-9,TRBD1,CASSFGQGADYGYTF,TGTGCCAGCAGCTTTGGACAGGGGGCGGACTATGGCTACACCTTC
few,TRBJ2-2,TRBV28,TRBD1,CASSLDRVTGELFF,TGTGCCAGCAGTTTAGACAGGGTGACCGGGGAGCTGTTTTTT
few,TRBJ1-1,TRBV7-3,NA,CASSLTGLNTEAFF,TGTGCCAGCAGCTTAACAGGGCTGAACACTGAAGCTTTCTTT
NA,TRBJ2-5,TRBV27,NA,CASSRGVGETQYF,TGTGCCAGCAGTAGGGGGGTTGGGGAGACCCAGTACTTC